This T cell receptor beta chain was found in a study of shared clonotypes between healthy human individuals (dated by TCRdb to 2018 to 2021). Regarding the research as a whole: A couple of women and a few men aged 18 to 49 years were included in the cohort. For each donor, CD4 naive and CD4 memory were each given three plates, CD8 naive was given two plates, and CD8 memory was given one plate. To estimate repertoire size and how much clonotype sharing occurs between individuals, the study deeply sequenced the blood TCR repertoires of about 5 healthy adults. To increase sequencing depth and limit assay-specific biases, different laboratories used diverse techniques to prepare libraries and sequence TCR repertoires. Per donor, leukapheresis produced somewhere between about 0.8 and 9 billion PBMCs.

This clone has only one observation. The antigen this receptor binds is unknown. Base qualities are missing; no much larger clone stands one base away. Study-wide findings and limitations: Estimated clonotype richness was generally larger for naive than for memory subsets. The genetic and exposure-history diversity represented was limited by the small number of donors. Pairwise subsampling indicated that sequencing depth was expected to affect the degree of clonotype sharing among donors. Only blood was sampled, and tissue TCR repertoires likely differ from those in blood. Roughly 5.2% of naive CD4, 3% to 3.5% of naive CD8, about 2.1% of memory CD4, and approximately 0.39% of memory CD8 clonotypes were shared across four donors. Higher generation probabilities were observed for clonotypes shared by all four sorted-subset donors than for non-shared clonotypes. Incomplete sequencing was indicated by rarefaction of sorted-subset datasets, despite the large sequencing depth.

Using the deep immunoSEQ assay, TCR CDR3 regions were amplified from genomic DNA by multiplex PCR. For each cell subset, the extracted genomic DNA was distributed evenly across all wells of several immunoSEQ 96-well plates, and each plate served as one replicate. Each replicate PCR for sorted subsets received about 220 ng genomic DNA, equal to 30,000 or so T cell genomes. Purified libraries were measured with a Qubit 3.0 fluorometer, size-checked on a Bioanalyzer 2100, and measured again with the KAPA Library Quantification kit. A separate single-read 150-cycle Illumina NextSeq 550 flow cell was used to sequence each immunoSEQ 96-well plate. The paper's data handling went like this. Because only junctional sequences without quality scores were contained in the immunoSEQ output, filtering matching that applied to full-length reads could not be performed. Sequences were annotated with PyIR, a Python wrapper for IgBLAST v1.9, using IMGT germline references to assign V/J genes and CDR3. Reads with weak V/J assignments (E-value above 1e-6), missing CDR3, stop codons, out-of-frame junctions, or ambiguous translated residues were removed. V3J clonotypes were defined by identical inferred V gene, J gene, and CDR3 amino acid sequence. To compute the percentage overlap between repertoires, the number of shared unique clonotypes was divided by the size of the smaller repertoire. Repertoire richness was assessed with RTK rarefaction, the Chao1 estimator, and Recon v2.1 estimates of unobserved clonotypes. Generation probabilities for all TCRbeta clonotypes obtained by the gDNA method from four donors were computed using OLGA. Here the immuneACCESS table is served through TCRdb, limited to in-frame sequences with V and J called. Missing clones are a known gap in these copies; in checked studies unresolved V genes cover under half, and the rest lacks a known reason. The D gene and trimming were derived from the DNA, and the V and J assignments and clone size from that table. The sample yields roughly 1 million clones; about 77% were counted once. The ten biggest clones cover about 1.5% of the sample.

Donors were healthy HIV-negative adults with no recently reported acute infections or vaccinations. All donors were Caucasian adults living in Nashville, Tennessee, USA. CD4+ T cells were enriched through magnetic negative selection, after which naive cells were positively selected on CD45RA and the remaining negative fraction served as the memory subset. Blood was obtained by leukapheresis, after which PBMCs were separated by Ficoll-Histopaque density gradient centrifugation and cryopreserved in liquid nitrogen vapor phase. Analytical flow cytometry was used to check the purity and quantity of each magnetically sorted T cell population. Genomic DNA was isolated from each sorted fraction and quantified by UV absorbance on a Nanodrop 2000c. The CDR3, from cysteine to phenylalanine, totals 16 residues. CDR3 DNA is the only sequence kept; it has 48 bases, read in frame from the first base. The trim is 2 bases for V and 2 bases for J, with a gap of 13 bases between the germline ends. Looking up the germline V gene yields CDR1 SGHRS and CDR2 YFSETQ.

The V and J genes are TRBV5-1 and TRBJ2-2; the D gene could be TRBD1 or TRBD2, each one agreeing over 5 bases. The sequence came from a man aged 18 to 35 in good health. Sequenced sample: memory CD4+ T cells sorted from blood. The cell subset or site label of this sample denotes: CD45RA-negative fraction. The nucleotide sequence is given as TGCGCCAGCAGCTTTTCCGGGACCCATAACACCGGGGAGCTGTTTTTT. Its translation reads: CASSFSGTHNTGELFF.